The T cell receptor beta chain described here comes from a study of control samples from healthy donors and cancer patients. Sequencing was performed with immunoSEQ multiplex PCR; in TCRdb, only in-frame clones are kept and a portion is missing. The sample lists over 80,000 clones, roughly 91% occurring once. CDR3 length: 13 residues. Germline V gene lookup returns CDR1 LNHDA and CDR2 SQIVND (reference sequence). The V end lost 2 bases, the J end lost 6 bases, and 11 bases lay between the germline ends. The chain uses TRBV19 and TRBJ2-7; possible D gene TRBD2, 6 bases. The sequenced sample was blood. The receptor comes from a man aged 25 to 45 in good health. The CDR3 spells CASSIRERGEQYF. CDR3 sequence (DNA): TGTGCCAGTAGTATACGGGAGAGGGGCGAGCAGTACTTC.